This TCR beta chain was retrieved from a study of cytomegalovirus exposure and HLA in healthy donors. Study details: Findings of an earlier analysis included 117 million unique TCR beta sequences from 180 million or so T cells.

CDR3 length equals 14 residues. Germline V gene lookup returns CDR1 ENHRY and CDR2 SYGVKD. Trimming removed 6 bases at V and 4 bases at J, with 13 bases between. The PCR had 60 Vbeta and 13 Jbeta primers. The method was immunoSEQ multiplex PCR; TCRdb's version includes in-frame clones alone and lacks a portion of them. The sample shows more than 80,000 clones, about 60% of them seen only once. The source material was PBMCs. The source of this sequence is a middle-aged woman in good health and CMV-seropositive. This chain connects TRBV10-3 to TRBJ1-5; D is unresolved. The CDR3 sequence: CAISRGTTNQPQHF. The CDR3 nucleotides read TGTGCCATCAGCCGGGGAACTACTAATCAGCCCCAGCATTTT.